This entry features one T cell receptor (beta chain) sequence. Its antigen is not identified. The data are from a study of T cell responses to AZD1222 COVID-19 vaccine. The study's findings and limits: Per reports, nearly half of all spike-specific TCRs target regions that are unmutated in variants.

TCRdb's table, derived via immunoSEQ multiplex PCR, lists solely in-frame clones and lacks some. The table lists around 100,000 clones, about nine tenths of them singletons. In germline, CDR1 is SGHRS, CDR2 YFSETQ. Trimming cost V 4 bases and J 8 bases, with 12 bases left between them. The CDR3 length is 13 residues. V is TRBV5-1 and J is TRBJ1-4; possible D gene TRBD1, 5 bases. Sequencing was performed on peripheral blood, taken on day 0 of AZD1222 vaccination. The source of this sequence is an adult in good health. This CDR3 reads CASSNRWGEKLFF. CDR3 DNA: TGCGCCAGCAGCAACAGGTGGGGGGAAAAACTGTTTTTT.